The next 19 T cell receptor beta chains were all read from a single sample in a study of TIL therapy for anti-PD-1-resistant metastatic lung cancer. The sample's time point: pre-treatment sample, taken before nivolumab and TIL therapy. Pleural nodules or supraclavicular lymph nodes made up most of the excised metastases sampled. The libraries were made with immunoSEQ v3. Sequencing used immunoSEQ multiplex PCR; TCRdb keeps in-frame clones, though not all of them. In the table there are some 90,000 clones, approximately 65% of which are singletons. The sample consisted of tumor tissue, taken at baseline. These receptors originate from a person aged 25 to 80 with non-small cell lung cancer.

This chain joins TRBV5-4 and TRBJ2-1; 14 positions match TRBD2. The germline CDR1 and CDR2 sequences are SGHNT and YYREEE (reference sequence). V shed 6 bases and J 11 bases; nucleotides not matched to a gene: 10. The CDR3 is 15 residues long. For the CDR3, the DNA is TGTGCCAGCAACTCCGGGACTAGCGGGAGTATAAAGCAGTTCTTC. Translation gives CASNSGTSGSIKQFF.

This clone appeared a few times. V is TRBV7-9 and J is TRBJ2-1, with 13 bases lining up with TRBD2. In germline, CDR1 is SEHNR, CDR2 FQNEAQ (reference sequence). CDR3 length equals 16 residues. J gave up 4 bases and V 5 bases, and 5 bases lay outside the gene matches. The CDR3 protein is CASSPRTSGGYNEQFF. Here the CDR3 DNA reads TGTGCCAGCAGCCCAAGGACTAGCGGGGGTTACAATGAGCAGTTCTTC. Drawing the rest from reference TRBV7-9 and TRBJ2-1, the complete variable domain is DTGVSQNPRHKITKRGQNVTFRCDPISEHNRLYWYRQTLGQGPEFLTYFQNEAQLEKSRLLSDRFSAERPKGSFSTLEIQRTEQGDSAMYLCASSPRTSGGYNEQFFGPGTRLTVL.

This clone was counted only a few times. The CDR3 here is CATSDRDRANTGELFF. CDR3 nucleotide sequence: TGTGCCACCAGTGATCGGGACAGGGCGAACACCGGGGAGCTGTTTTTT. This rearrangement joins TRBV24-1 to TRBJ2-2; TRBD1 matches at 9 bases. Germline V gene data show CDR1 as KGHDR and CDR2 as SFDVKD. The CDR3 covers 16 residues. Losses at the gene ends were 3 bases for V and 0 bases for J; bases not matched to a gene: 1.

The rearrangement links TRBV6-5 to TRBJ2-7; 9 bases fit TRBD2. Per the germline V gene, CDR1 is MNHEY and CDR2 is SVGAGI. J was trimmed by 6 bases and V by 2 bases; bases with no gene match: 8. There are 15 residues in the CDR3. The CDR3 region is CASSYGLAGSVEQYF. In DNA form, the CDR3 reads TGTGCCAGCAGTTACGGGCTAGCGGGAAGCGTCGAGCAGTACTTC.

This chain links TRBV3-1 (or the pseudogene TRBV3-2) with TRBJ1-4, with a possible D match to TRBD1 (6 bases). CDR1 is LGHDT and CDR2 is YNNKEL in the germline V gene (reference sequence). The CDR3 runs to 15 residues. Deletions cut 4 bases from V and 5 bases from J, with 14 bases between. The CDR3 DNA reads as TGTGCCAGCAGCCCCCCAGGGGTGATGAATGAAAAACTGTTTTTT. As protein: CASSPPGVMNEKLFF.

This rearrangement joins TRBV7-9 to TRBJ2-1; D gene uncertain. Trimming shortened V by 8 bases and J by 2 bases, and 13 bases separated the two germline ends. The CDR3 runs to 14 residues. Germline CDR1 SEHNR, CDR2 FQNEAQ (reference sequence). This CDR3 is CASSLGRAYNEQFF. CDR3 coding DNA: TGTGCCAGCTCCCTCGGGCGCGCCTACAATGAGCAGTTCTTC.

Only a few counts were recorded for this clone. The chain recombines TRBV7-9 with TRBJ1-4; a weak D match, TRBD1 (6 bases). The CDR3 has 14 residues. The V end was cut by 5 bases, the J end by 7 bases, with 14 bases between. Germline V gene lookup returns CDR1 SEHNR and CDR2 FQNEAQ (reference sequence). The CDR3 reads CASSPRTASEKLFF. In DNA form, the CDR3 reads TGTGCCAGCAGCCCAAGGACAGCTAGTGAAAAACTGTTTTTT.

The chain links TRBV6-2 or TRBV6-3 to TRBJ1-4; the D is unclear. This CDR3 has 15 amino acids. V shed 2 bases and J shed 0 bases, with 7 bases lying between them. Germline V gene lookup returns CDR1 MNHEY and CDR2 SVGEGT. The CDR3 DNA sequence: TGTGCCAGCAGTTACGATTCTGCAACTAATGAAAAACTGTTTTTT. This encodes CASSYDSATNEKLFF.

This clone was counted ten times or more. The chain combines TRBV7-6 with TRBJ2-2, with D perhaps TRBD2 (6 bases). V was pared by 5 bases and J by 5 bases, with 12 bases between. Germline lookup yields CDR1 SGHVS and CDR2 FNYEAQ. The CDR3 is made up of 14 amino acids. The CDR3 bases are TGTGCCAGCAGCCAGGGACTCCTAACCGGGGAGCTGTTTTTT. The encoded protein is CASSQGLLTGELFF.

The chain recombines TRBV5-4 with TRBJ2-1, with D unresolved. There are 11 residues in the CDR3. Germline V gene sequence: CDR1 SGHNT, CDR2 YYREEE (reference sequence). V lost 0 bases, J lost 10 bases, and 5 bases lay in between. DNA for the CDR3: TGTGCCAGCAGCTTGGAGGCAGAGCAGTTCTTC. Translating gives CASSLEAEQFF.

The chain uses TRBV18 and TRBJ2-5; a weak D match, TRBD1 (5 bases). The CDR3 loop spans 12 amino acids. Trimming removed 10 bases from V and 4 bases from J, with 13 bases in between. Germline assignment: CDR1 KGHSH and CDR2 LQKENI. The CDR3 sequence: CATSGQGETQYF. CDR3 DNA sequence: TGTGCCACCTCCGGGCAGGGAGAGACCCAGTACTTC.

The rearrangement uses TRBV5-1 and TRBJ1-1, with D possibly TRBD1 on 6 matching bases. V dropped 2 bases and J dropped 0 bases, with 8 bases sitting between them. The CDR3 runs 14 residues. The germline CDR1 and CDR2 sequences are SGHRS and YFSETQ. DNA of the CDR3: TGCGCCAGCAGCTTTAGGGACATGAACACTGAAGCTTTCTTT. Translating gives CASSFRDMNTEAFF.

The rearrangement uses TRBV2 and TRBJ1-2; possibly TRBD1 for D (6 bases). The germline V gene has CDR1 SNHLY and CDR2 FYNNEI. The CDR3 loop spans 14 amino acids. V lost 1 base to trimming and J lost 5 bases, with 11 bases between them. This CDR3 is CASSEGGTIYGYTF. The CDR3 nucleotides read TGTGCCAGCAGTGAAGGCGGGACAATATATGGCTACACCTTC.

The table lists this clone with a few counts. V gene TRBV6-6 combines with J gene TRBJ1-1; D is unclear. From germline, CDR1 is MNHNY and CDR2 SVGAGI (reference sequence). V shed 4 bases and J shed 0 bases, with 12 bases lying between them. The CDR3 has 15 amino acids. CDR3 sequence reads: CASSSEGHMNTEAFF. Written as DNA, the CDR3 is TGTGCCAGCAGTTCGGAAGGGCACATGAACACTGAAGCTTTCTTT.

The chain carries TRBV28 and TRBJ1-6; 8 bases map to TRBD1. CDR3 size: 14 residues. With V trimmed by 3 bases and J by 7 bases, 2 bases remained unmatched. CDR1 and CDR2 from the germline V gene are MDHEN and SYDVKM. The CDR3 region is CASSFGTGNSPLHF. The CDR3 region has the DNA TGTGCCAGCAGTTTTGGGACAGGCAATTCACCCCTCCACTTT.

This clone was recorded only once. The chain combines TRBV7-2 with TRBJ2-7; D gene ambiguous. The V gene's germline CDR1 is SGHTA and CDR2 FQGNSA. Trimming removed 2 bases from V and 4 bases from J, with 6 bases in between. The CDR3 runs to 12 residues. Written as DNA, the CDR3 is TGTGCCAGCAGCTTAAATTATTACGAGCAGTACTTC. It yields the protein CASSLNYYEQYF.

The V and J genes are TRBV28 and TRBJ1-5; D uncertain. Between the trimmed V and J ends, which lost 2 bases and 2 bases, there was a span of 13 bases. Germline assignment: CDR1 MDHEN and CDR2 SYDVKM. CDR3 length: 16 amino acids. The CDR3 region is CASSLPPRTGNQPQHF. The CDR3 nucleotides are TGTGCCAGCAGTTTACCCCCGCGGACGGGCAATCAGCCCCAGCATTTT.

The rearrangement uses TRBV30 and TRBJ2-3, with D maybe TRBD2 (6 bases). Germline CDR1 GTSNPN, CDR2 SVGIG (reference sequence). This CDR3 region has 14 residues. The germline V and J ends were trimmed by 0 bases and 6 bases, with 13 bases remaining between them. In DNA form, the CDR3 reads TGTGCCTGGAGTGTAGCCGCGGGATTGGATACGCAGTATTTT. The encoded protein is CAWSVAAGLDTQYF. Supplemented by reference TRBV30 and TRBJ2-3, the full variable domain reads SQTIHQWPATLVQPVGSPLSLECTVEGTSNPNLYWYRQAAGRGLQLLFYSVGIGQISSEVPQNLSASRPQDRQFILSSKKLLLSDSGFYLCAWSVAAGLDTQYFGPGTRLTVL.

The CDR3 DNA sequence: TGTGCCAGCAGTCAAGCCCGACAGGAACCCTACGAGCAGTACTTC. Its protein product is CASSQARQEPYEQYF. The J gene is TRBJ2-7, the V gene TRBV7-6; D might be TRBD1 (6 bases). The CDR3 contains 15 residues. Trimming removed 6 bases from V and 2 bases from J, with 17 bases in between. Germline V gene lookup returns CDR1 SGHVS and CDR2 FNYEAQ.